The T cell receptor (beta chain) under discussion was sequenced for a study of long-term antiretroviral therapy in people with HIV. Study-wide results and limits: Clonotypes expanded prior to ART showed repertoire dominance at all sampled time points.

There are 17 residues in the CDR3. V gave up 2 bases and J gave up 4 bases, with 18 bases separating them. Germline loops: CDR1 SGHVS, CDR2 FNYEAQ. HIV-positive participants were all treated in the United States. Researchers ran immunoSEQ v3.0 at survey level. Sequencing used immunoSEQ multiplex PCR; TCRdb keeps in-frame clones, though not all of them. The sample comprises 23,000 or so clones, around 87% of which are singletons, and 8% to 8.5% rests with the top ten. Concerning this clone itself: Its antigen is not identified.

J is TRBJ2-1 and V is TRBV7-6; TRBD2 might be the D (5 bases). Sequenced material: unsorted PBMCs, taken 0.2 years before starting antiretroviral therapy. The sequence was obtained from a man between 18 and 29 years old with HIV. CDR3 bases: TGTGCCAGCAGCTTAAGATCTAGCCCTACCTTATACAATGAGCAGTTCTTC. Its protein is CASSLRSSPTLYNEQFF.